Below, one T cell receptor (beta chain) is given with its context. Antigen unknown. Germline CDR1 LNHDA, CDR2 SQIVND (reference sequence). V dropped 7 bases and J dropped 2; count of bases not matched to a gene: 5. This CDR3 is built from 13 residues. The sample originates from a study of cytomegalovirus exposure and HLA in healthy donors. General study findings and limits: There were about 160 TCR beta chains listed as cytomegalovirus-associated. As a later analysis revealed, the rate of TCR association differed by HLA locus, with DRB1 most and HLA-C fewest.

Amplification used 60 Vbeta primers and 13 Jbeta primers. Clones were read by immunoSEQ multiplex PCR, and TCRdb kept only the in-frame ones, dropping some. The table includes some 190,000 clones, 87% detected once. The clonotype was recovered from a boy younger than 10 in good health and CMV-seronegative. Sequencing was carried out using PBMCs. The chain employs TRBV19 and TRBJ2-7; the match to TRBD2 covers 7 bases. CDR3: CASMASGPYEQYF. As DNA, the CDR3 is TGTGCCAGTATGGCTAGCGGCCCCTACGAGCAGTACTTC.